The 13 T cell receptor beta chains below were found in one sample sequenced in a study of OX40 agonist ivuxolimab in advanced cancers. Using immunoSEQ multiplex PCR, the repertoire was profiled, and TCRdb retains in-frame clones only, with some absent. The sample contains around 35,000 clones, roughly 80% of which appear only once. Specimen: CD4+ or CD8+ T cells sorted from blood, collected in a trial of the OX40 agonist ivuxolimab. These receptor sequences come from an adult with an advanced solid tumor such as melanoma, head and neck, liver or kidney cancer.

The chain carries TRBV27 and TRBJ2-7, with 7 bases aligning to TRBD1. V lost 5 bases to trimming and J lost 4 bases; unmatched junction nucleotides: 5. This CDR3 region has 13 residues. Germline-derived CDR1 and CDR2 are MNHEY and SMNVEV (reference sequence). In DNA, the CDR3 is TGTGCCAGCAGTATAGGGACAGCTTACGAGCAGTACTTC. Its translation: CASSIGTAYEQYF.

The chain combines TRBV6-5 with TRBJ2-7, with 9 bases aligning to TRBD1. Germline V gene lookup returns CDR1 MNHEY and CDR2 SVGAGI. V was pared by 2 bases and J by 5 bases, with 10 bases of the junction left unmatched. The CDR3 spans 16 residues. This CDR3 is CASSYLGTGGTDEQYF. Written as DNA, the CDR3 is TGTGCCAGCAGTTACCTGGGAACAGGGGGCACCGACGAGCAGTACTTC.

The chain carries TRBV19 and TRBJ2-2; either TRBD1 or TRBD2 may fit D (5 bases each). The CDR3 length is 16 residues. The ends were cut back, 4 bases at V and 2 bases at J, with 14 bases in the middle. Germline V CDR1 and CDR2: LNHDA, SQIVND (reference sequence). Here the CDR3 reads CASSTRDPTNTGELFF. CDR3 nucleotides: TGTGCCAGTAGTACCCGGGACCCTACAAACACCGGGGAGCTGTTTTTT.

The chain carries TRBV30 and TRBJ1-6; D possibly corresponds to TRBD1 (6 bases). The CDR3 has 15 amino acids. V lost 5 bases, J lost 9 bases, and 20 bases lay in between. Germline CDR1 is GTSNPN and CDR2 is SVGIG (reference sequence). Here the CDR3 reads CAWSPNRDSSSPLHF. DNA for the CDR3: TGTGCCTGGTCCCCCAACAGGGACTCTTCTTCACCCCTCCACTTT.

In DNA, the CDR3 is TGCGCCAGCAGCCTGACAGGGGGGGTTACTGAAGCTTTCTTT. This codes for CASSLTGGVTEAFF. This sequence joins TRBV4-3 and TRBJ1-1; 9 bases fit TRBD1. J was trimmed by 5 bases and V by 4 bases; bases with no gene match: 5. Germline CDR1 is LGHNA and CDR2 is YSLEER. The CDR3 spans 14 residues.

The CDR3 is CASSPLAAHEQFF. The CDR3 bases are TGTGCCAGTAGTCCACTAGCGGCCCATGAGCAGTTCTTC. This chain uses TRBV19 with TRBJ2-1, with 8 nucleotides matching TRBD2. CDR1 and CDR2 (germline): LNHDA, SQIVND (reference sequence). CDR3 length equals 13 residues. Germline trimming cut 5 bases from V and 8 bases from J; bases unmatched to any gene: 5.

The DNA for the CDR3 is TGTGCCAGCAGCTTAGGCGGACAGGGTGATCAGCCCCAGCATTTT. It yields the protein CASSLGGQGDQPQHF. J is TRBJ1-5 and V is TRBV7-9; TRBD1 aligns across 8 bases. The CDR3 runs 15 residues. The germline V gene has CDR1 SEHNR and CDR2 FQNEAQ (reference sequence). V lost 1 base and J lost 5; bases outside the gene matches: 4.

The CDR3 DNA reads TGCGCCAGCAGCTTGGGTCCCAGGTCGATGAACACTGAAGCTTTCTTT. Translating it yields CASSLGPRSMNTEAFF. The chain has TRBV5-1 and TRBJ1-1; D is uncertain. V was clipped by 0 bases and J by 0 bases, with 12 bases between them. The CDR3 sequence is 16 residues long. Germline CDR1 SGHRS, CDR2 YFSETQ.

The chain employs TRBV5-4 and TRBJ1-1; possibly TRBD1 for D (6 bases). Deletions cut 9 bases from V and 2 bases from J, with 17 bases between. There are 14 residues in the CDR3. Germline V gene lookup returns CDR1 SGHNT and CDR2 YYREEE (reference sequence). CDR3 sequence: CATRKDGGNTEAFF. DNA of the CDR3: TGTGCCACCCGGAAGGATGGGGGCAACACTGAAGCTTTCTTT.

CDR3 loop: CASSQVPAGTGSNIQYF. The CDR3 DNA follows: TGCGCCAGCAGCCAAGTCCCCGCCGGGACAGGCTCAAACATTCAGTACTTC. This chain connects TRBV4-1 to TRBJ2-4; TRBD1 matches 8 bases. V shed 1 base and J 6 bases; nucleotides not matched to a gene: 11. Germline V gene lookup returns CDR1 MGHRA and CDR2 YSYEKL. The CDR3 is made up of 17 amino acids.

As concerns this clone: Compared with germline, one end of the junction differs, possibly owing to a read error. The chain has TRBV10-3 and TRBJ1-1; D is undetermined. The CDR3 totals 13 residues. The V gene's germline CDR1 is ENHRY and CDR2 SYGVKD. In DNA form, the CDR3 reads TGTGCCAGCAGTTTAACACGATACACTGAAGCTTTCTTT. Protein product: CASSLTRYTEAFF.

This clone was recorded only once. The chain combines TRBV4-1 with TRBJ2-5; a possible D gene is TRBD1 (5 bases). Trimming shortened V by 5 bases and J by 7 bases, and 8 bases separated the two germline ends. CDR1 and CDR2 (germline): MGHRA, YSYEKL. CDR3 length equals 11 residues. CDR3 amino acids: CASSSRGTQYF. CDR3 nucleotide sequence: TGCGCCAGCAGCTCTAGGGGGACCCAGTACTTC.

The rearrangement uses TRBV4-1 and TRBJ1-4; D uncertain. Between the trimmed V and J ends, which lost 0 bases and 6 bases, there was a span of 8 bases. The CDR3 runs to 14 residues. CDR1 and CDR2 from the germline V gene are MGHRA and YSYEKL. The CDR3 protein is CASSQEGSDEKLFF. The CDR3 DNA follows: TGCGCCAGCAGCCAAGAGGGTAGTGATGAAAAACTGTTTTTT.